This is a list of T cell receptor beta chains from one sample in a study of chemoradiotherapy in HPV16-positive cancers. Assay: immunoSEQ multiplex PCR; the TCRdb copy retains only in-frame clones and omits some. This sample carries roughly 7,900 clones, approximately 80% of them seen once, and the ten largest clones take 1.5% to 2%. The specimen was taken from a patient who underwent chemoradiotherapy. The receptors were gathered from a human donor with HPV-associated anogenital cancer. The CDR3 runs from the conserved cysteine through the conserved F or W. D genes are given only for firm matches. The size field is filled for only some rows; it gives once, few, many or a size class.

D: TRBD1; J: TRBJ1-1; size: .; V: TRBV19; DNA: TGTGCCACAACCCCCGGGACAGGGGTCACTGAAGCTTTCTTT; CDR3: CATTPGTGVTEAFF
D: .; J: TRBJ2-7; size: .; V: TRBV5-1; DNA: TGCGCCAGCAGCGGGCAGGGCCTTTCCTACGAGCAGTACTTC; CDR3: CASSGQGLSYEQYF
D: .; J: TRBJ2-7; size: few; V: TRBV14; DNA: TGTGCCAGCAGCCAAGATCTAGCTTTCGAGCAGTACTTC; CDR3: CASSQDLAFEQYF
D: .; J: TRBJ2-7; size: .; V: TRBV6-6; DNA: TGTGCCAGCAGGATGGTTGAGGGGAGCTCCTACGAGCAGTACTTC; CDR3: CASRMVEGSSYEQYF
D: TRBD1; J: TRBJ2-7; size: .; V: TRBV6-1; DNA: TGTGCCAGCAGTGAAACAGGGGGCTTCGACGAGCAGTACTTC; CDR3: CASSETGGFDEQYF
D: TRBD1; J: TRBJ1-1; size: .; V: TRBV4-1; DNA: TGCGCCAGCAGCCAAGATAGAAGGGCAGGGGGCACTGAAGCTTTCTTT; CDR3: CASSQDRRAGGTEAFF
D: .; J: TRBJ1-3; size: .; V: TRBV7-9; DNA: TGTGCCAGCAGCTTATGGTCTGGCGGAAACACCATATATTTT; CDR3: CASSLWSGGNTIYF
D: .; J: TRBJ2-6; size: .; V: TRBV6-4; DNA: TGTGCCAGCAGTACTGGGGACGGTTACTCTGGGGCCAACGTCCTGACTTTC; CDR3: CASSTGDGYSGANVLTF
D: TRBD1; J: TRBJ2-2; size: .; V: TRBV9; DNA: TGTGCCAGCAGCGTAGTCGACAGGGGAATTTCCGGGGAGCTGTTTTTT; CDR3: CASSVVDRGISGELFF
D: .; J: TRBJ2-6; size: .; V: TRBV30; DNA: TGTGCCTTAAACCCGTGGGGGCGGTCTGGGGCCAACGTCCTGACTTTC; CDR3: CALNPWGRSGANVLTF
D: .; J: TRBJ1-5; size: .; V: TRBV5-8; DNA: TGTGCCAGCAGCTTGGTTCGGGGCCAGCCCCAGCATTTT; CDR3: CASSLVRGQPQHF
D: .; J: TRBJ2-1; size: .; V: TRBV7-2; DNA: TGTGCCAGCAGCTTACTCGGATATAATGAGCAGTTCTTC; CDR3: CASSLLGYNEQFF
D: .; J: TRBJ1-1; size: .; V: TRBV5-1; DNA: TGCGCCAGCAGCTTGGCCTTAGGGGCCGGAGTGAACACTGAAGCTTTCTTT; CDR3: CASSLALGAGVNTEAFF
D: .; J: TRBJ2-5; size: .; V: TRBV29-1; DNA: TGCAGCGTTGCCCAACTGCCCCAAGAGACCCAGTACTTC; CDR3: CSVAQLPQETQYF
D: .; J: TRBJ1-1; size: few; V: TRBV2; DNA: TGTGCCAGCAGAGCCACAGGTCCCAGAGCTTTCTTT; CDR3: CASRATGPRAFF
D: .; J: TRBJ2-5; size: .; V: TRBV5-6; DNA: TGTGCCAGCAGCCTTCCGAAGGGCGAGACCCAGTACTTC; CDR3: CASSLPKGETQYF
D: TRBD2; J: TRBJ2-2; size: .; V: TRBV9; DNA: TGTGCCAGCAGCGTAGGGAGCGGGGGCGCCGGGGAGCTGTTTTTT; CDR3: CASSVGSGGAGELFF
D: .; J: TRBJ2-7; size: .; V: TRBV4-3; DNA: TGCGCCAGCAGCCAAACGGCCAGGGGGGCCCACGAGCAGTACTTC; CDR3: CASSQTARGAHEQYF
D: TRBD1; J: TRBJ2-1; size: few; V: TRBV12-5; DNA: TGTGCTAGTGGTTCCCGACAGGGGACCTACAATGAGCAGTTCTTC; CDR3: CASGSRQGTYNEQFF
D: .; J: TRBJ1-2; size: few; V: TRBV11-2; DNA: TGTGCCAGCAGCGAACTCGGAGCGGGTGGCCCCAATGGCTACACCTTC; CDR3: CASSELGAGGPNGYTF
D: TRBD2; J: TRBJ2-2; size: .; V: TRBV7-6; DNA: TGTGCCAGCAGCTTAGAAGCGGGGGGGAACACCGGGGAGCTGTTTTTT; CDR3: CASSLEAGGNTGELFF
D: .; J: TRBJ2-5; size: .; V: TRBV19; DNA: TGTGCCAGTAAAGGGGTCGGAGAGACCCAGTACTTC; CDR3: CASKGVGETQYF
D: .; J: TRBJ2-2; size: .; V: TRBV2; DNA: TGTGCCAGCAGTGAAAGTCCCGGCGGGGAGCTGTTTTTT; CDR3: CASSESPGGELFF
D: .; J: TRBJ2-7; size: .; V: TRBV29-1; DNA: TGCAGCGTTGGCTATGACAGCATCTACGAGCAGTACTTC; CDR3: CSVGYDSIYEQYF
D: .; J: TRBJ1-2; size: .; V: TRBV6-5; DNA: TGTGCCAGCAGTTACCCCGACAGAAGAGGCGGCTACACCTTC; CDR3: CASSYPDRRGGYTF
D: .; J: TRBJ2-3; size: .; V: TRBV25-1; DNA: TGTGCCAGCAGTGCCCTGGGGGGCGGATTAGATACGCAGTATTTT; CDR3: CASSALGGGLDTQYF
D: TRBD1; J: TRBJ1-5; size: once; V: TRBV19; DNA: TGTGCCAGTAGTATTGGGGGGACAGTTAATCAGCCCCAGCATTTT; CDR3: CASSIGGTVNQPQHF
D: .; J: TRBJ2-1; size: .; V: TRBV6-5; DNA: TGTGCCAGCAGATCTAGTGGGATGGCCCATGAGCAGTTCTTC; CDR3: CASRSSGMAHEQFF
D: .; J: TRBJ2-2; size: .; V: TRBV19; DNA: TGTGCCAGTAGTATCCCAGCCGGGGAGCTGTTTTTT; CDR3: CASSIPAGELFF
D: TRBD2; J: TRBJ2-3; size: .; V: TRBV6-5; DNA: TGTGCCAGCACACAGCGGGGGGGCGGGACAGATACGCAGTATTTT; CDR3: CASTQRGGGTDTQYF
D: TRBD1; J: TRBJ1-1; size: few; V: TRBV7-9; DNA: TGTGCCAGCACCAGGGGGCAGGAGACTGAAGCTTTCTTT; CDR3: CASTRGQETEAFF
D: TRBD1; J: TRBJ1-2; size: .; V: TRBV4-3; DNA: TGCGCCAGCAGCCAAGAGGGGACAGGGATCTATGGCTACACCTTC; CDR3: CASSQEGTGIYGYTF
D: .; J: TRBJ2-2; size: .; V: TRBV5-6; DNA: TGTGCCAGCAGCTCTTTTGCCGGGGAGCTGTTTTTT; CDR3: CASSSFAGELFF
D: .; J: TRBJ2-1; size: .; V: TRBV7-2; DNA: TGTGCCAGCAGCGTGACGTACCATCATGAGCAGTTCTTC; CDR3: CASSVTYHHEQFF
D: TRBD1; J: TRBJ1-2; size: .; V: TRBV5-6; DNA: TGTGCCAGCAGCGGAAACAGGGGCCCTTTTCTCTATGGCTACACCTTC; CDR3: CASSGNRGPFLYGYTF
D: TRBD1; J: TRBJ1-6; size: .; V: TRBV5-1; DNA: TGCGCCAGCAGCTGGAATCCGGGACAGGACTATTCACCCCTCCACTTT; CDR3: CASSWNPGQDYSPLHF
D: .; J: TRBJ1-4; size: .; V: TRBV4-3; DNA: TGCGCCAGCAGCCAGCACAGGGCTGAGAATGAAAAACTGTTTTTT; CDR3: CASSQHRAENEKLFF
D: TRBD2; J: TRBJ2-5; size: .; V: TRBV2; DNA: TGTGCCAGCAGGAGGAGGACTAGCGTGGAGACCCAGTACTTC; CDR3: CASRRRTSVETQYF
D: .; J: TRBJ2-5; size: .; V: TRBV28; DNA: TGTGCCAGCAGCCTACAGGAGGGTGAGACCCAGTACTTC; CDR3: CASSLQEGETQYF
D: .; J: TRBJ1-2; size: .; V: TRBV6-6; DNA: TGTGCCAGCAGTTTCAAGGACCAGTGGGGCTACACCTTC; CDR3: CASSFKDQWGYTF
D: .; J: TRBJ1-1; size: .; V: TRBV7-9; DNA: TGTGCCAGCAGCTTAGAGTTCGGCGAAGCTTTCTTT; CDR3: CASSLEFGEAFF
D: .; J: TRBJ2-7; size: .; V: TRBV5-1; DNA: TGCGCCAGCAGCTTGGGAGAGACGCGGTACTTC; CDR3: CASSLGETRYF
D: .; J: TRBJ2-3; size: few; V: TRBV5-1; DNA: TGCGCCAGCAGCTTGGAAGCCCGCGAGGGGACGCAGTATTTT; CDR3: CASSLEAREGTQYF
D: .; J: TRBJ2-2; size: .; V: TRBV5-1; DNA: TGCGCCAGCAGCCCGATGGCAGGAAAGAACACCGGGGAGCTGTTTTTT; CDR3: CASSPMAGKNTGELFF
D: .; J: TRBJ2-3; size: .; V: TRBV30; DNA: TGTGCCTGGAGTGTGGGCGGGGCTAGCACAGATACGCAGTATTTT; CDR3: CAWSVGGASTDTQYF